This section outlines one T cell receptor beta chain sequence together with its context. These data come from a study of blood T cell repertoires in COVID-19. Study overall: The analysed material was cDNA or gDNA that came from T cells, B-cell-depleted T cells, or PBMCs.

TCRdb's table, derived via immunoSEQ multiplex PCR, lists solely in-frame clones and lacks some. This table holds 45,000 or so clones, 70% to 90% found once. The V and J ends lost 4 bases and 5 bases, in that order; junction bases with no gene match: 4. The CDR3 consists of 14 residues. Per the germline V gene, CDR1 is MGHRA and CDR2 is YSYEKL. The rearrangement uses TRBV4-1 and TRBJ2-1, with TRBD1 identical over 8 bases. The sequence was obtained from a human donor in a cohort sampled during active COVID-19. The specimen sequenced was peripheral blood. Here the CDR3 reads CASSLGQGNNEQFF. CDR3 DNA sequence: TGCGCCAGCAGCCTAGGACAGGGTAACAATGAGCAGTTCTTC.